The 9 T cell receptor beta chains presented below share a single source sample, sequenced in a study of read filtering for tumor transcriptome and immune sequencing. Molecular barcoded adaptors covering alpha/delta and beta/gamma chains were used on approximately 440 ng RNA. TCRdb redid the calling of the reads with MiXCR, one entry per CDR3 protein. The table records about 57,000 distinct CDR3 sequences, 20% to 25% of them present only once. Material: a population of CD138-negative cells sorted from bone marrow. The source is a donor aged 40 or over with multiple myeloma.

There are many counts of this clonotype. The J gene is TRBJ2-1, the V gene TRBV6-5; 10 nucleotides align to TRBD2. Trimming cost V 5 bases and J 4 bases; bases outside gene matches: 2. The CDR3 consists of 14 residues. CDR1 MNHEY and CDR2 SVGAGI come from the germline V gene. CDR3 sequence (DNA): TGTGCCAGCAGTCTAGCGGGGGAATACAATGAGCAGTTCTTC. Protein: CASSLAGEYNEQFF.

As concerns this clonotype: This may be a read error: a much more frequent sequence differs by one nucleotide. The chain joins TRBV28 to TRBJ2-7, with D unresolved. V gave up 5 bases and J gave up 3 bases, with 17 bases separating them. Germline lookup yields CDR1 MDHEN and CDR2 SYDVKM. The CDR3 covers 15 residues. CDR3 region: CASSLPAGPVYEQYF. Here the CDR3 DNA reads TGTGCCAGCAGTCTTCCCGCCGGTCCGGTCTACGAGCAGTACTTC.

This clonotype was counted a few times. The chain is built from TRBV20-1 and TRBJ2-7; D may correspond to TRBD1 or TRBD2 (6 bases each). CDR3 size: 14 residues. V was pared by 6 bases and J by 0 bases, with 15 bases between. From germline, CDR1 is DFQATT and CDR2 SNEGSKA (reference sequence). The CDR3 DNA sequence: TGCAGTGCCCAGGAGGGGGATTTCTCCTACGAGCAGTACTTC. It translates to CSAQEGDFSYEQYF.

There are many counts of this clonotype. The CDR3 DNA follows: TGCAGTGCTAGAGCGAACGGGGTAGATGAGCAGTTCTTC. Protein product: CSARANGVDEQFF. V gene TRBV20-1 combines with J gene TRBJ2-1; D possibly corresponds to TRBD2 (5 bases). The CDR3 is 13 residues long. Germline V gives CDR1 DFQATT, CDR2 SNEGSKA (reference sequence). The V end lost 1 base, the J end lost 8 bases, and 12 bases lay between the germline ends.

This clonotype was recorded many times. The V call is TRBV20-1, the J call TRBJ2-3; D not resolved. Trimming pared 1 base from V and 5 bases from J, leaving 16 bases between. This CDR3 is 15 amino acids long. CDR1 and CDR2 (germline): DFQATT, SNEGSKA (reference sequence). The DNA for the CDR3 is TGCAGTGCTAGAGGTCAGCGTAGGTTTTTAGATACGCAGTATTTT. Translated, it gives CSARGQRRFLDTQYF.

This clonotype was counted between two and nine times. A read error may be the cause here, since a much bigger clone is one base away. The CDR3 does not end in the conserved phenylalanine or tryptophan, so this is likely a read error. This chain connects TRBV2 to TRBJ2-7; a possible D gene is TRBD1 (5 bases). Germline CDR1 is SNHLY and CDR2 is FYNNEI. CDR3 length: 11 residues. The V end was cut by 8 bases, the J end by 3 bases, with 8 bases between. The CDR3 spells CASLDSYEQYL. In nucleotides, the CDR3 is TGTGCCAGCCTTGACAGCTACGAGCAGTACCTC.

This clonotype was observed many times. The CDR3: CATSRDASGSSYNEQFF. DNA for the CDR3: TGTGCCACCAGCAGAGATGCTAGCGGGAGCTCCTACAATGAGCAGTTCTTC. The V and J genes are TRBV15 and TRBJ2-1; 10 bases are a match to TRBD2. V shed 0 bases and J 0 bases; nucleotides not matched to a gene: 2. The germline V gene encodes CDR1 LNHNV and CDR2 YYDKDF (reference sequence). The CDR3 runs 17 residues.

In its sample, this clonotype was seen many times. V and J are TRBV20-1 and TRBJ2-1; 8 nucleotides align to TRBD2. There are 13 residues in the CDR3. Germline trimming cut 7 bases from V and 0 bases from J; bases unmatched to any gene: 2. Germline V lookup: CDR1 DFQATT, CDR2 SNEGSKA (reference sequence). The CDR3 region has the DNA TGCAGTGTTCTAGCGGGCTCCTACAATGAGCAGTTCTTC. It yields the protein CSVLAGSYNEQFF.

This clonotype was observed a handful of times. This rearrangement joins TRBV6-2 or TRBV6-3 to TRBJ2-3; 10 bases match TRBD2. V gave up 2 bases and J gave up 5 bases; unmatched junction bases: 4. Germline CDR1 MNHEY, CDR2 SVGEGT. This CDR3 has 15 amino acids. The CDR3 region has the DNA TGTGCCAGCAGTTACAGTAGCGGGAGGTTAGATACGCAGTATTTT. Translation gives CASSYSSGRLDTQYF.